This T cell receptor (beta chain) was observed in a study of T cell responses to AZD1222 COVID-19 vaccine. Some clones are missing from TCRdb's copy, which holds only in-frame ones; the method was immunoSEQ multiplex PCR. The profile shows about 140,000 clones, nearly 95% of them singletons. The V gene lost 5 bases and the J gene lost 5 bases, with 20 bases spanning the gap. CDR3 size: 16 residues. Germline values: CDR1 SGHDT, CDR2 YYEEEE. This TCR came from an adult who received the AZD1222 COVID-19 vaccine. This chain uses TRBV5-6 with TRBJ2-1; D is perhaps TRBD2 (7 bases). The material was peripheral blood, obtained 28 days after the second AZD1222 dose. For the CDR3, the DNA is TGTGCCAGCAGTCCCGGGTGGGCGGGGGCGGACAATGAGCAGTTCTTC. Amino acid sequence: CASSPGWAGADNEQFF.